This T cell receptor beta chain was identified during a study of blood T cell repertoires in COVID-19. The overall study: The United States, Italy and Spain were the sources of the acute and convalescent COVID-19 samples. PBMCs, B-cell-depleted T cells, or T cells were the source of the cDNA or gDNA that made up the material.

The length of the CDR3 is 14 residues. The V gene's germline CDR1 is MDHEN and CDR2 SYDVKM. The trim removed 2 bases at V and 7 bases at J, leaving 6 bases unmatched. Repertoires were generated with immunoSEQ multiplex PCR, while TCRdb's copy carries only in-frame clones and drops some. The profile shows around 100,000 clones, around nine tenths of them singletons. The sample consisted of peripheral blood. This clonotype was sampled from a human donor in a cohort sampled during active COVID-19. J is TRBJ2-5 and V is TRBV28; 8 bases line up with TRBD1. The CDR3 region is CASSLGDRSGTQYF. DNA for the CDR3: TGTGCCAGCAGTTTAGGGGACAGGTCTGGGACCCAGTACTTC. Using reference TRBV28 and TRBJ2-5 for the parts outside the CDR3, the full variable domain is DVKVTQSSRYLVKRTGEKVFLECVQDMDHENMFWYRQDPGLGLRLIYFSYDVKMKEKGDIPEGYSVSREKKERFSLILESASTNQTSMYLCASSLGDRSGTQYFGPGTRLLVL.